The 10 T cell receptor beta chains listed next were all sequenced from one sample in a study of T cell responses to AZD1222 COVID-19 vaccine. Using immunoSEQ multiplex PCR, the repertoire was profiled, and TCRdb retains in-frame clones only, with some absent. Of 120,000 or so clones listed, over 75% were seen once; the top ten hold 6.5% to 9.5%. The sample consisted of peripheral blood, taken on day 0 of AZD1222 vaccination. These receptors came from an adult in good health.

This clone was seen more than once but under ten times. The chain carries TRBV6-5 and TRBJ1-1; D remains ambiguous. Trimming removed 7 bases at V and 3 bases at J, with 12 bases between. The CDR3 runs 13 residues. CDR1 is MNHEY, CDR2 SVGAGI, per germline. The CDR3 DNA reads as TGTGCCAGCAAGGTAGAGCTGTACACTGAAGCTTTCTTT. Translation: CASKVELYTEAFF.

The chain links TRBV10-1 to TRBJ2-1, with 7 bases fitting TRBD1. Germline trimming cut 3 bases from V and 3 bases from J; bases unmatched to any gene: 5. Germline V gene data show CDR1 as WNHNN and CDR2 as SYGVQD (reference sequence). CDR3 length: 15 residues. In nucleotides, the CDR3 is TGCGCCAGCAGTGAATTGGCAGGGGGCTACAATGAGCAGTTCTTC. It encodes CASSELAGGYNEQFF.

The chain joins TRBV4-2 to TRBJ1-6; D gene unclear. Trimming took 0 bases from V and 0 from J, leaving 9 bases between them. Germline CDR1 LGHNA, CDR2 YNFKEQ. The CDR3 consists of 17 residues. The CDR3 sequence is CASSQEWLSSYNSPLHF. As DNA, the CDR3 is TGTGCCAGCAGCCAAGAATGGCTTTCCTCCTATAATTCACCCCTCCACTTT.

The chain links TRBV10-1 to TRBJ1-1, with TRBD1 matching 12 bases. CDR3 length equals 15 residues. Germline CDR1 is WNHNN and CDR2 is SYGVQD (reference sequence). Germline trimming cut 5 bases from V and 1 base from J; bases unmatched to any gene: 2. This CDR3 is CASSPGQGANTEAFF. The CDR3 nucleotides read TGCGCCAGCAGTCCGGGACAGGGGGCGAACACTGAAGCTTTCTTT.

The chain employs TRBV7-9 and TRBJ1-3; D is possibly TRBD1 (5 bases). The germline V gene has CDR1 SEHNR and CDR2 FQNEAQ (reference sequence). CDR3 size: 14 residues. Trimming cost V 0 bases and J 4 bases, with 7 bases left between them. The CDR3 nucleotides read TGTGCCAGCAGCTTAGCTGGGGCGGGAAACACCATATATTTT. Its translation is CASSLAGAGNTIYF.

Only one count was recorded for this clone. The chain uses TRBV6-2 or TRBV6-3 and TRBJ2-2, with D perhaps being TRBD1 or TRBD2 (5 bases each). The length of the CDR3 is 13 residues. Germline-derived CDR1 and CDR2 are MNHEY and SVGEGT. V lost 2 bases to trimming and J lost 5 bases, with 6 bases between them. CDR3: CASSYGGTGELFF. The CDR3 region has the DNA TGTGCCAGCAGTTACGGGGGAACCGGGGAGCTGTTTTTT.

The gene calls are TRBV28 and TRBJ1-5; tentative D call: TRBD1 (6 bases). Trimming removed 2 bases from V and 4 bases from J, with 9 bases in between. The CDR3 loop spans 14 amino acids. Germline values: CDR1 MDHEN, CDR2 SYDVKM. The CDR3 region is CASSLVQGNQPQHF. In DNA, the CDR3 is TGTGCCAGCAGTTTAGTTCAGGGGAATCAGCCCCAGCATTTT.

For the CDR3, the DNA is TGCAGCGTGGCGGGCCCCGGTAATGAAAAACTGTTTTTT. Protein: CSVAGPGNEKLFF. The rearrangement links TRBV29-1 to TRBJ1-4; D not resolved. With 6 bases removed from V and 4 bases from J, the gap between germline ends came to 12 bases. The CDR3 is made up of 13 amino acids. The V gene's germline CDR1 is SQVTM and CDR2 ANQGSEA. Supplemented by reference TRBV29-1 and TRBJ1-4, the full variable domain reads SAVISQKPSRDICQRGTSLTIQCQVDSQVTMMFWYRQQPGQSLTLIATANQGSEATYESGFVIDKFPISRPNLTFSTLTVSNMSPEDSSIYLCSVAGPGNEKLFFGSGTQLSVL.

V is TRBV4-3 and J is TRBJ2-1; TRBD2 matches 7 bases. This CDR3 is 15 amino acids long. The germline V gene encodes CDR1 LGHNA and CDR2 YSLEER. The trim removed 0 bases at V and 9 bases at J, leaving 8 bases unmatched. The CDR3 here is CASSQDPGGRGEQFF. CDR3 bases: TGCGCCAGCAGCCAAGATCCCGGCGGGAGAGGTGAGCAGTTCTTC.

This clone was seen a single time. The rearrangement links TRBV20-1 to TRBJ2-5; D is uncertain. Germline V gene data show CDR1 as DFQATT and CDR2 as SNEGSKA (reference sequence). The ends were cut back, 3 bases at V and 1 base at J, with 6 bases in the middle. The CDR3 consists of 12 residues. The CDR3: CSASRVQETQYF. The CDR3 nucleotides are TGCAGTGCTAGTAGGGTCCAAGAGACCCAGTACTTC.